Detailed here is one T cell receptor beta chain. In this sample, this clone turned up once. Its specific antigen is unknown. There are no base qualities to consult, and no much larger clone falls within one base. This specimen belongs to a study of STAT5B mutations in CD4+ large granular lymphocyte leukemia (dated by TCRdb to the early 2020s). Study-level background: Among healthy controls, the CDR3 'QG' motif was associated with a particular HLA allele. Flow cytometry on FACSCanto II or FACSVerse confirmed that purified fractions exceeded 95% purity among lymphocytes. The TCRbeta repertoires of CD4+ T-cell large granular lymphocyte leukemia patients were compared with the TCRbeta repertoires of healthy blood donors. Points the paper makes about the study in general: Greater clonality appeared to be present in CD4-sorted patient repertoires than in healthy CD4+ repertoires, and the difference was retained after the putative leukemic clones were removed. TRBV06-family usage was enriched among the top patient clones (8/27) compared with healthy controls (2/35). The data were not HLA-matched, and the relatively small sample size could explain the higher clonality seen in CD4+ compared with CD8+ T-LGLL. Main leukemic clonotypes were private to each patient, although roughly 26% of the main leukemic clonotypes were found at low frequency in the non-leukemic repertoires of other patients.

V is clipped by 2 bases and J by 12 bases, and the sequence between their germline boundaries is 17 bases long. CDR3 length: 14 amino acids, cysteine to phenylalanine. The only DNA kept is the CDR3, 42 bases in frame from the first base. The germline V gene provides CDR1 MNHNS and CDR2 SASEGT. The immunoSEQ assay at survey resolution was applied to genomic DNA for sequencing of TCRbeta rearrangements. The study's processing was this. In the TCR sequencing data, the smallest productive clonotype frequency that could be detected was 2.59 x 10-5. Only productive TCRbeta rearrangements, meaning sequences that were complete and in-frame, were kept for the analyses. Simpson clonality, calculated in the immunoSEQ Analyzer version 3.0, was used as the measure of sample clonality. Clones were categorized by frequency as very rare, small, medium, large (1-20%) or hyperexpanded (>20%). Generation probabilities were estimated with OLGA 1.2.3, V-gene circos plots were made with VDJtools, specificities were searched in VDJdb, and CDR3 motifs were identified with GLIPH. In TCRdb, the immuneACCESS table is reduced to in-frame sequences with V and J assigned. These tables do not hold every clone; where another copy was compared, an unresolved V gene accounts for under half, and the others remain unexplained. The D gene and trimming were derived from the DNA, and the V and J assignments and clone size from that table. The sample table shows 20,000 or so clones, and approximately 84% are seen once. The ten largest clonotypes hold around 13% of the sample.

Buffy coats from 35 to 45 blood donors, supplied by the Finnish Red Cross blood service, were used as healthy controls. All TCR-sequenced material derived from peripheral blood: patient blood samples and healthy donor buffy coats. Peripheral blood mononuclear cells were isolated by Ficoll-Hypaque gradient centrifugation. CD4+ cells were magnetically purified from the buffy coats of healthy controls. The Gentra Puregene Cell and Tissue kit was used for genomic DNA extraction, and quantification was performed on a Qubit 2.0 fluorometer. The receptor's source is a human donor in good health. The sequenced sample was CD4+ T cells from blood buffy coats. The chain was built from TRBV6-1 and TRBJ2-1; matching of 6 bases hints at TRBD1 as the D gene. The bases are TGTGCCAGCAGTGAATCCACAGGGCGGGTCGGGCAGTTCTTC. This encodes CASSESTGRVGQFF.